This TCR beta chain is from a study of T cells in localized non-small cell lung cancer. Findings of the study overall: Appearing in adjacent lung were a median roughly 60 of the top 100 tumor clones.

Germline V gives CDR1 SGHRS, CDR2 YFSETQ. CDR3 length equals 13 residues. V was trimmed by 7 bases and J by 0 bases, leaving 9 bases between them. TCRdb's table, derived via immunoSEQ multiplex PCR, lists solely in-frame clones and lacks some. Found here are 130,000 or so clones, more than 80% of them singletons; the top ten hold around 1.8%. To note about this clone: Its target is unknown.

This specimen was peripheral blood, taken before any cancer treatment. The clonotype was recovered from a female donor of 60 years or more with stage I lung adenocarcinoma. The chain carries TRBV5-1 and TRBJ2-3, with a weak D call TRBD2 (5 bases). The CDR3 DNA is TGCGCCAGCGGGGAGATTAGCACAGATACGCAGTATTTT. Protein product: CASGEISTDTQYF.